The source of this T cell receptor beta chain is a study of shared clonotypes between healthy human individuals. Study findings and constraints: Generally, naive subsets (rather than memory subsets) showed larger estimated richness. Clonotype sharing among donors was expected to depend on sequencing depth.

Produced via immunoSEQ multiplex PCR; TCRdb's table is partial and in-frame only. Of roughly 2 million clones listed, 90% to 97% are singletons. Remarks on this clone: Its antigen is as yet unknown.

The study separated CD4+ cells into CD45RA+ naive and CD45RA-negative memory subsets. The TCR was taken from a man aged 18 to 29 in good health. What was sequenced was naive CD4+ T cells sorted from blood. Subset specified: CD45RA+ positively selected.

The chain's CDR3 is CASSYFSGANVLTF. The CDR3 region has the DNA TGTGCCAGTAGTTACTTCTCTGGGGCCAACGTCCTGACTTTC. V usage is TRBV19 and J usage is TRBJ2-6; D is undetermined. The CDR3 is 14 residues long. The germline CDR1 and CDR2 sequences are LNHDA and SQIVND (reference sequence). The V end was cut by 5 bases, the J end by 0 bases, with 5 bases between.